A selection of T cell receptor beta chains follows, all from one sample in a study of blood T cell repertoires in COVID-19. Sequencing was performed with immunoSEQ multiplex PCR; in TCRdb, only in-frame clones are kept and a portion is missing. This table has 150,000 to 190,000 clones, more than 75% appearing once. The source material was peripheral blood. The source of these receptors is a woman in her sixties or seventies with COVID-19, enrolled during active disease. Both conserved end residues are trimmed from each CDR3. Fields, in order: V gene, J gene, CDR3 protein.

v_call: TRBV5-1
j_call: TRBJ1-1
cdr3_aa: ASSRSTGEKIPEAF

v_call: TRBV7-7
j_call: TRBJ2-1
cdr3_aa: ASSFTGANEQF

v_call: TRBV5-1
j_call: TRBJ2-5
cdr3_aa: ASSLEAGVETQY

v_call: TRBV5-1
j_call: TRBJ2-3
cdr3_aa: ASSLLATTPDTQY

v_call: TRBV5-1
j_call: TRBJ2-4
cdr3_aa: ASSSGQGKNIQY

v_call: TRBV19
j_call: TRBJ2-3
cdr3_aa: ASTPTSTDTQY

v_call: TRBV5-1
j_call: TRBJ1-5
cdr3_aa: ASSPGVGGQPQH

v_call: TRBV10-3
j_call: TRBJ1-4
cdr3_aa: AISGGNEKLF

v_call: TRBV6-5
j_call: TRBJ2-2
cdr3_aa: ASRTGGDTGELF

v_call: TRBV6-4
j_call: TRBJ1-5
cdr3_aa: ASSPTGGAQPQH

v_call: TRBV11-3
j_call: TRBJ2-7
cdr3_aa: ASSLGSGGAYEQY

v_call: TRBV9
j_call: TRBJ2-3
cdr3_aa: ASSVLPGGRSSTDTQY

v_call: TRBV5-1
j_call: TRBJ2-1
cdr3_aa: ASKLAQSYNEQF

v_call: TRBV3-1/TRBV3-2
j_call: TRBJ1-6
cdr3_aa: ASSQEAGNSPLH

v_call: TRBV18
j_call: TRBJ1-1
cdr3_aa: ASSPLLEAEAF

v_call: TRBV12-3/TRBV12-4
j_call: TRBJ1-5
cdr3_aa: ASSKGQGQPQH

v_call: TRBV19
j_call: TRBJ2-4
cdr3_aa: ASTDSNLAKNIQY

v_call: TRBV10-3
j_call: TRBJ1-2
cdr3_aa: AISESTGGYGYT

v_call: TRBV11-3
j_call: TRBJ1-6
cdr3_aa: ASSTGGNSPLH

v_call: TRBV6-5
j_call: TRBJ2-7
cdr3_aa: ASRGPAEQY

v_call: TRBV18
j_call: TRBJ1-2
cdr3_aa: ASSLQGASYGYT

v_call: TRBV19
j_call: TRBJ2-1
cdr3_aa: ASSIVSSGANEQF

v_call: TRBV7-3
j_call: TRBJ2-3
cdr3_aa: ASSLSLAGDRNTQY

v_call: TRBV5-1
j_call: TRBJ1-6
cdr3_aa: ASSKGDSPLH

v_call: TRBV6-5
j_call: TRBJ1-1
cdr3_aa: ASSYYGDTEAF

v_call: TRBV25-1
j_call: TRBJ2-1
cdr3_aa: ASSDFSGSRYNEQF

v_call: TRBV2
j_call: TRBJ2-3
cdr3_aa: ASRGASGLRTDTQY

v_call: TRBV19
j_call: TRBJ2-3
cdr3_aa: ASSIAGTVSSTDTQY

v_call: TRBV14
j_call: TRBJ2-7
cdr3_aa: ASSRKAGGPFEQY

v_call: TRBV7-9
j_call: TRBJ1-2
cdr3_aa: ASTPQGTGDYGYT

v_call: TRBV12-3/TRBV12-4
j_call: TRBJ2-7
cdr3_aa: ASSRYEQY

v_call: TRBV2
j_call: TRBJ2-1
cdr3_aa: ASSEEASGNEQF

v_call: TRBV9
j_call: TRBJ2-2
cdr3_aa: ASSLSGQGAGELF

v_call: TRBV5-4
j_call: TRBJ2-7
cdr3_aa: ASSLVGGGEQY

v_call: TRBV12-3/TRBV12-4
j_call: TRBJ2-5
cdr3_aa: ASSGQNSETQY

v_call: TRBV7-9
j_call: TRBJ1-6
cdr3_aa: ASSGYRDNSPLH

v_call: TRBV9
j_call: TRBJ1-1
cdr3_aa: ASSRLDRGLSNTEAF

v_call: TRBV19
j_call: TRBJ1-5
cdr3_aa: ASTSWGRSNQPQH